One sample yielded the 18 T cell receptor beta chains listed below, sequenced in a study of T cell repertoires in aging, cancer and after chemotherapy (dated by TCRdb to the late 2010s). Instead of sorted cells or RNA, genomic DNA extracted from peripheral blood served as the source for amplifying TCR beta rearrangements. The listed sequencing device is Illumina MiSeq. Rearranged TRB sequences spanning V, D and J segments were amplified by multiplex touch-down PCR using a mixed TRB-A/B primer pool. TCRdb reworked the public reads: Q25 trimming with fastp, MiXCR clone assembly, productive beta chains retained. Rows are unified per CDR3 protein, each entry keeping the most common DNA and genes. For this sample the table gives 1,500 to 2,000 distinct CDR3 sequences, of which approximately 23% were detected only once. The ten largest clonotypes hold 60% of the sample. Sequenced: blood. The receptors were sampled from a human donor with a blood cancer.

This clonotype counts as medium-sized. The rearrangement links TRBV29-1 to TRBJ2-7, with D perhaps TRBD2 (7 bases). This CDR3 is built from 12 residues. Germline values: CDR1 SQVTM, CDR2 ANQGSEA. Between the trimmed V and J ends, which lost 0 bases and 9 bases, there was a span of 12 bases. The CDR3 here is CSVEEGGGGQYF. Here the CDR3 DNA reads TGCAGCGTTGAAGAGGGAGGGGGAGGGCAGTACTTC.

This clonotype was counted once. CDR3 in amino acids: CASSYATSGTNEQFF. The CDR3 nucleotides are TGTGCCAGCAGTTACGCGACTAGCGGGACAAATGAGCAGTTCTTC. The chain links TRBV6-2 or TRBV6-3 to TRBJ2-1, with 11 bases matching TRBD2. CDR3 length: 15 residues. From germline, CDR1 is MNHEY and CDR2 SVGEGT. V gave up 2 bases and J gave up 7 bases; unmatched junction bases: 4.

Judged by abundance, this clonotype is medium-sized. The J gene is TRBJ2-5, the V gene TRBV18; TRBD1 is a possible D gene (6 bases). Trimming stripped 6 bases from V and 0 bases from J, with 11 bases between. The germline V gene encodes CDR1 KGHSH and CDR2 LQKENI. This CDR3 is built from 14 residues. CDR3 sequence: CASSRTDNQETQYF. As DNA, the CDR3 is TGTGCCAGCTCTAGGACAGACAACCAAGAGACCCAGTACTTC. Full variable domain (remainder filled in from reference TRBV18 and TRBJ2-5): NAGVMQNPRHLVRRRGQEARLRCSPMKGHSHVYWYRQLPEEGLKFMVYLQKENIIDESGMPKERFSAEFPKEGPSILRIQQVVRGDSAAYFCASSRTDNQETQYFGPGTRLLVL.

This clonotype is medium-sized. This sequence joins TRBV18 and TRBJ2-5; D is undetermined. Trimming took off 2 bases at V and 2 bases at J, with 6 bases between the two ends. Per germline, CDR1 KGHSH and CDR2 LQKENI. The length of the CDR3 is 13 residues. The CDR3 is CASSPGVQETQYF. For the CDR3, the DNA is TGTGCCAGCTCACCAGGGGTTCAAGAGACCCAGTACTTC.

This sequence joins TRBV25-1 and TRBJ2-2; D perhaps matches TRBD1 (6 bases). Trimming removed 3 bases from V and 7 bases from J, with 15 bases in between. This CDR3 region has 15 residues. CDR1 and CDR2 (germline): MGHDK, SYGVNS. For the CDR3, the DNA is TGTGCCAGCAGTGAGGGGGCAGGGTGGATCGGGGAGCTGTTTTTT. It is translated as CASSEGAGWIGELFF.

The CDR3 protein is CASSDSSNPSTEAFF. CDR3 nucleotides: TGTGCCAGCAGTGACTCGTCCAACCCGAGCACTGAAGCTTTCTTT. V gene TRBV6-4 combines with J gene TRBJ1-1, with no clear D. The CDR3 runs to 15 residues. Trimming removed 0 bases from V and 4 bases from J, with 12 bases in between. CDR1 MRHNA and CDR2 SNTAGT come from the germline V gene.

Turning to this clonotype: A much more abundant neighbour one base away suggests this may be a read error. This chain links TRBV18 with TRBJ2-7, with 9 bases aligning to TRBD1. Germline CDR1 is KGHSH and CDR2 is LQKENI. This CDR3 comprises 15 residues. In nucleotides, the CDR3 is TGTACCAGCTCACCCGGGACAGGGCTCTCCTACGAGCAGTACTTC. Amino acids: CTSSPGTGLSYEQYF. Variable domain in full (rest from reference TRBV18 and TRBJ2-7): NAGVMQNPRHLVRRRGQEARLRCSPMKGHSHVYWYRQLPEEGLKFMVYLQKENIIDESGMPKERFSAEFPKEGPSILRIQQVVRGDSAAYFCTSSPGTGLSYEQYFGPGTRLTVT.

The rearrangement uses TRBV5-1 and TRBJ2-5; D may match TRBD1 or TRBD2 (5 bases each). The length of the CDR3 is 14 residues. Germline-derived CDR1 and CDR2 are SGHRS and YFSETQ. V was pared by 1 base and J by 3 bases, with 10 bases between. CDR3 amino acids: CASSLFGGEETQYF. The CDR3 region has the DNA TGCGCCAGCAGCTTGTTTGGGGGAGAAGAGACCCAGTACTTC.

This clonotype has a single count. The J gene is TRBJ1-5, the V gene TRBV6-2 or TRBV6-3; D ambiguous. Per germline, CDR1 MNHEY and CDR2 SVGEGT. This CDR3 region has 15 residues. Trimming stripped 6 bases from V and 7 bases from J, with 19 bases between. The CDR3 sequence is CASRSTVGLRQPQHF. The CDR3 DNA reads as TGTGCCAGCAGGTCCACAGTGGGTTTAAGGCAGCCCCAGCATTTT.

By frequency in the sample, this clonotype is medium-sized (0.01 to 0.1%). The chain couples TRBV6-5 to TRBJ1-2; TRBD1 might be the D (5 bases). This CDR3 is 15 amino acids long. The V end was cut by 3 bases, the J end by 8 bases, with 19 bases between. CDR1 and CDR2 from the germline V gene are MNHEY and SVGAGI. This chain's CDR3 is CASSYSRGHGRGYTF. Here the CDR3 DNA reads TGTGCCAGCAGTTATAGTAGGGGCCATGGTAGGGGCTACACCTTC.

This rearrangement joins TRBV18 to TRBJ1-1; D remains unclear. CDR1 is KGHSH and CDR2 is LQKENI in the germline V gene. Deletions cut 3 bases from V and 1 base from J, with 9 bases between. The CDR3 covers 14 residues. The CDR3 here is CASSPPGKNTEAFF. The CDR3, as DNA: TGTGCCAGCTCACCTCCGGGAAAGAACACTGAAGCTTTCTTT.

By share, this clonotype counts as medium-sized. The V gene is TRBV6-5, the J gene TRBJ2-3; TRBD1 aligns across 11 bases. The CDR3 is 16 amino acids. V was clipped by 5 bases and J by 3 bases; unmatched bases: 7. Germline CDR1 reads MNHEY; CDR2 reads SVGAGI. The CDR3 spells CASSRRTGGRTDTQYF. CDR3 DNA sequence: TGTGCCAGCAGTCGGCGGACAGGGGGCAGGACAGATACGCAGTATTTT.

This sequence joins TRBV14 and TRBJ2-2; 8 bases agree with TRBD2. The CDR3 loop spans 14 amino acids. Germline V gives CDR1 SGHDN, CDR2 FVKESK. With 8 bases clipped from V and 1 base from J, the junction kept 3 bases outside the gene matches. The CDR3 coding sequence is TGTGCCAGCGATACTAGCGGGAACACCGGGGAGCTGTTTTTT. It encodes CASDTSGNTGELFF.

This clonotype was seen more than once but under ten times. The chain joins TRBV28 to TRBJ2-7, with TRBD2 identical over 10 bases. Germline trimming cut 5 bases from V and 3 bases from J; bases unmatched to any gene: 7. Germline CDR1 MDHEN, CDR2 SYDVKM. The CDR3 has 15 amino acids. CDR3 in DNA: TGTGCCAGCAGTCCGCCGACTAGCGGGCGCTACGAGCAGTACTTC. It yields the protein CASSPPTSGRYEQYF.

The chain links TRBV5-4 to TRBJ2-7; 10 nucleotides align to TRBD1. The V segment lost 4 bases and the J segment 6 bases; nucleotides outside the gene matches: 13. CDR1 and CDR2 from the germline V gene are SGHNT and YYREEE (reference sequence). The CDR3 length is 16 residues. CDR3 residues: CASSQRSGTGVFEQYF. The CDR3, as DNA: TGTGCCAGCAGCCAAAGGTCCGGGACAGGGGTGTTCGAGCAGTACTTC.

The chain recombines TRBV5-1 with TRBJ2-4, with D possibly TRBD2 on 6 matching bases. Germline loops: CDR1 SGHRS, CDR2 YFSETQ. V was cut by 4 bases and J by 8 bases, with 13 bases left in between. CDR3 length equals 13 residues. This CDR3 reads CASSGTGGDIQYF. DNA for the CDR3: TGCGCCAGCAGCGGCACAGGAGGGGACATTCAGTACTTC.

The chain is built from TRBV7-2 and TRBJ1-5; tentative D call: TRBD1 (5 bases). Trimming shortened V by 6 bases and J by 5 bases, and 14 bases separated the two germline ends. The CDR3 loop spans 14 amino acids. CDR1 is SGHTA, CDR2 FQGNSA, per germline. In DNA form, the CDR3 reads TGTGCCAGCAGGACTGCAGGGCCTTATCAGCCCCAGCATTTT. Translated, it gives CASRTAGPYQPQHF.

This clonotype was detected only a few times. The chain uses TRBV24-1 and TRBJ2-3; perhaps D is TRBD1 or TRBD2 (5 bases each). The CDR3 totals 16 residues. Germline assignment: CDR1 KGHDR and CDR2 SFDVKD. V lost 4 bases to trimming and J lost 5 bases, with 18 bases between them. CDR3 residues: CATSDYDYPRGDTQYF. The CDR3 DNA sequence: TGTGCCACCAGTGACTATGACTACCCGAGGGGAGATACGCAGTATTTT.